This T cell receptor beta chain is drawn from a study of T cells expressing NK-cell markers. At the level of the study: Among the eight sequenced donors, seven tested HCMV-seropositive and one tested seronegative. Study-level findings and limits: The CD3+CD56-NKG2C+ fraction of a handful of donors was likewise dominated by these clonotypes. Certain NKG2C+ T cell clones were expanded, and their HCMV specificity remained unclear.

As the method of synthesis, 5'RACE template switching with UMIs yielded TCR beta cDNA. TCRdb re-analyzed the 5' RACE reads; it lists each CDR3 protein once, without DNA. This specimen shows fewer than 400,000 distinct CDR3 sequences; the ten leading clones hold about 10%. As concerns this clonotype: Its cognate antigen is unknown.

The length of the CDR3 is 16 residues. CDR1 KGHDR and CDR2 SFDVKD come from the germline V gene. Material: blood T cells: a sorted CD56 or NKG2C T cell subset, CD4+ or CD8+ T cells, or bulk PBMC T cells (not recorded which). The chain is built from TRBV24-1 and TRBJ2-5; TCRdb's D gene call, TRBD2, goes unchecked for lack of DNA. This TCR was recovered from a woman aged 45-59 years in good health. The CDR3 sequence is CATSSTSGSIGETQYF.